Presented here are 8 T cell receptor beta chains from one specimen sequenced in a study of circulating CD8 cells and anti-PD-1 response in melanoma. TCR libraries were prepared from roughly 14 ng of total RNA with the QIAseq Immune Repertoire TCR panel. TCRdb reanalysed the reads using MiXCR and keeps one entry per CDR3 protein. This sample has 800 to 950 distinct CDR3 sequences, with roughly an eighth found just once. From live CD3+CD8+TCRalphabeta+ cells, four PD-1 and/or TIGIT subsets were sorted. This specimen was CD8+ T cells from PBMCs, taken at baseline or after one month of anti-PD-1 therapy (not recorded which). The receptor source for this set is a human donor with melanoma.

This clonotype ranks as large (0.1 to 1%). This chain joins TRBV6-5 and TRBJ1-2; no firm D call. The CDR3 has 13 residues. V lost 2 bases and J 0 bases, leaving 4 bases between the germline ends. Germline V gene sequence: CDR1 MNHEY, CDR2 SVGAGI. DNA for the CDR3: TGTGCCAGCAGTTACAATCCTAACTATGGCTACACCTTC. Residues: CASSYNPNYGYTF.

On this clonotype: A much larger clone lies one base from this, so it may be a read error. The genes are TRBV12-3 or TRBV12-4 and TRBJ2-7; D uncertain. There are 13 residues in the CDR3. As DNA, the CDR3 is TGTGCCAGCAGTTCGGCAGGCTCCTACGGGCAGTACTTC. Encoded protein: CASSSAGSYGQYF.

The chain employs TRBV28 and TRBJ2-2; D assignment may be TRBD1 or TRBD2 (5 bases each). The CDR3 spans 14 residues. Germline lookup yields CDR1 MDHEN and CDR2 SYDVKM. Trimming left V 5 bases short and J 6 bases short, with 13 bases between. The CDR3 is CASSEGIQSGELFF. In DNA, the CDR3 is TGTGCCAGCAGTGAGGGGATTCAGTCCGGGGAGCTGTTTTTT.

This clonotype was recorded once. V and J are TRBV28 and TRBJ2-7; no clear D gene. The CDR3 loop spans 11 amino acids. Trimming took 5 bases from V and 3 from J, leaving 5 bases between them. Germline V gene lookup returns CDR1 MDHEN and CDR2 SYDVKM. The CDR3 loop is CASSPLYEQYF. DNA for the CDR3: TGTGCCAGCAGTCCACTCTACGAGCAGTACTTC.

A remark on this clonotype: A much larger clone sits a single nucleotide away, making a read error possible. The chain links TRBV29-1 to TRBJ2-2, with 8 bases that match TRBD1. Germline assignment: CDR1 SQVTM and CDR2 ANQGSEA. The length of the CDR3 is 16 residues. CDR3: CSVERMDRVGAGEPFF. The CDR3 coding sequence is TGCAGCGTTGAGAGGATGGACAGGGTTGGGGCCGGGGAGCCGTTTTTT.

The gene calls are TRBV27 and TRBJ2-5, with no clear D. In germline, CDR1 is MNHEY, CDR2 SMNVEV (reference sequence). V lost 0 bases to trimming and J lost 0 bases, with 8 bases between them. The CDR3 has 15 amino acids. For the CDR3, the DNA is TGTGCCAGCAGTTTATCGTTCTATGACCAAGAGACCCAGTACTTC. Translated, it gives CASSLSFYDQETQYF.

Worth noting for this clonotype: The junction and the germline gene differ at one end; a read error may be behind it. The chain combines TRBV30 with TRBJ2-6, with TRBD2 as a possible D gene (5 bases). CDR1 and CDR2 (germline): GTSNPN, SVGIG (reference sequence). CDR3 length equals 15 residues. CDR3 sequence reads: CARRWWSSGANVLTF. The CDR3 DNA sequence: TGTGCCCGGAGGTGGTGGAGCTCTGGGGCCAACGTCCTGACTTTC. The variable domain in full, with the rest retrieved from reference TRBV30 and TRBJ2-6, is SQTIHQWPATLVQPVGSPLSLECTVEGTSNPNLYWYRQAAGRGLQLLFYSVGIGQISSEVPQNLSASRPQDRQFILSSKKLLLSDSGFYLCARRWWSSGANVLTFGAGSRLTVL.

Only a few counts were recorded for this clonotype. The chain joins TRBV30 to TRBJ2-7; D is uncertain. CDR1 and CDR2 (germline): GTSNPN, SVGIG (reference sequence). Trimming took 0 bases from V and 3 from J, leaving 9 bases between them. The CDR3 is 13 amino acids. The CDR3 sequence: CAWSVGRSYEQYF. Written as DNA, the CDR3 is TGTGCCTGGAGTGTAGGCCGGAGCTACGAGCAGTACTTC.